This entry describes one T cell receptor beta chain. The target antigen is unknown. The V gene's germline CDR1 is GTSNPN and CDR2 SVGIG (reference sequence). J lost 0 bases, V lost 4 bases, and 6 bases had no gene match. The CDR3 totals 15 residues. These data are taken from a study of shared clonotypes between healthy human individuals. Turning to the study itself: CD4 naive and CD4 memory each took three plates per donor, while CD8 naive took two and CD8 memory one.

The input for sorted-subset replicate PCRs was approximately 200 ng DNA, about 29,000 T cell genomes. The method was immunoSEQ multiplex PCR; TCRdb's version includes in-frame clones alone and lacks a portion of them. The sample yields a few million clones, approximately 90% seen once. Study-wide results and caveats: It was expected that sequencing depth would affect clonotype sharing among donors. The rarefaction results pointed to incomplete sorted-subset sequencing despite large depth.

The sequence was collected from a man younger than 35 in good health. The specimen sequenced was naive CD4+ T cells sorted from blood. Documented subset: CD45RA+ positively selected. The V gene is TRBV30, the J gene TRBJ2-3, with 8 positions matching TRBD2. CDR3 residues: CAWTFSGASTDTQYF. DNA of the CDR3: TGTGCCTGGACATTTAGCGGGGCTAGCACAGATACGCAGTATTTT.